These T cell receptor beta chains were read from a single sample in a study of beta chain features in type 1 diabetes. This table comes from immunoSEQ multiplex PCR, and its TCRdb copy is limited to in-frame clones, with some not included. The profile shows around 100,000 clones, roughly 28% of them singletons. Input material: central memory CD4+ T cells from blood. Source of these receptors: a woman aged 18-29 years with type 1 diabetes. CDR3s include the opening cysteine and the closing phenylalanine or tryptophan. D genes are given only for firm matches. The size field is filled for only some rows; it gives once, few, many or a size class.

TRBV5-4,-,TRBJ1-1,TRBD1,CASSRVQGDTEAFF,TGTGCCAGCAGCCGGGTCCAGGGGGACACTGAAGCTTTCTTT
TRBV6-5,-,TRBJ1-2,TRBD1,CASSFLDRGIGYTF,TGTGCCAGCAGTTTCCTGGACAGGGGGATTGGCTACACCTTC
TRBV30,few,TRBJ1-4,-,CAWSAGWSEKLFF,TGTGCCTGGAGTGCTGGTTGGAGTGAAAAACTGTTTTTT
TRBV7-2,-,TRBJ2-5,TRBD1,CASSPRTGYETQYF,TGTGCCAGCAGCCCGAGGACAGGTTATGAGACCCAGTACTTC
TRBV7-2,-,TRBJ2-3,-,CASGRRGTDTQYF,TGTGCCAGCGGGAGGCGGGGCACAGATACGCAGTATTTT
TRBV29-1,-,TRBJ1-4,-,CSVGPVQGEKLFF,TGCAGCGTTGGTCCCGTTCAGGGAGAAAAACTGTTTTTT
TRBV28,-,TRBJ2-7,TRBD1,CASSKAGQGLNEQYF,TGTGCCAGCAGCAAAGCGGGACAGGGGTTGAACGAGCAGTACTTC
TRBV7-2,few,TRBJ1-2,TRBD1,CASRQGANYGYTF,TGTGCCAGCAGACAGGGGGCTAACTATGGCTACACCTTC
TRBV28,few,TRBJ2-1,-,CASTLWGLSSSNEQFF,TGTGCCAGCACCCTCTGGGGACTTTCGTCTTCCAATGAGCAGTTCTTC
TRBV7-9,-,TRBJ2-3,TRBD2,CASSFETSRRKGTDTQYF,TGTGCCAGCAGCTTTGAGACTAGCAGGAGGAAGGGCACAGATACGCAGTATTTT
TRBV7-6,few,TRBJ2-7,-,CASSLLVGAYEQYF,TGTGCCAGCAGCTTACTCGTAGGGGCCTACGAGCAGTACTTC
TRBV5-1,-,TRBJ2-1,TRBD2,CASSLNKGTSGRPSYNEQFF,TGCGCCAGCAGCTTGAACAAAGGGACTAGCGGGCGACCCTCCTACAATGAGCAGTTCTTC
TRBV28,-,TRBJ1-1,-,CASSLPNKNAFF,TGTGCCAGCAGTTTACCTAATAAGAATGCTTTCTTT
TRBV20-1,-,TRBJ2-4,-,CSARPQGIQYF,TGCAGTGCTAGGCCGCAGGGCATTCAGTACTTC
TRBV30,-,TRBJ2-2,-,CAWQRAGPNTGELFF,TGTGCCTGGCAGCGGGCAGGGCCGAACACCGGGGAGCTGTTTTTT
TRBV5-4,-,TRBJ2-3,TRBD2,CASSLAASGRGSQYF,TGTGCCAGCAGCTTGGCGGCTAGCGGGAGAGGTTCCCAGTATTTT
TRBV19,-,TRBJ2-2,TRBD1,CASSEKTGGRELFF,TGTGCCAGTAGTGAAAAGACAGGGGGCCGGGAGCTGTTTTTT
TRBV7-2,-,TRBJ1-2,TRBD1,CASSPTGERNYGYTF,TGTGCCAGCAGCCCAACAGGGGAGAGAAACTATGGCTACACCTTC
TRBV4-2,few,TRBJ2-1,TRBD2,CASSQGDNGRMNEQFF,TGTGCCAGCAGCCAAGGAGATAACGGGAGGATGAATGAGCAGTTCTTC
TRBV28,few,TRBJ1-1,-,CASSLLQGGATEAFF,TGTGCCAGCAGCCTCCTACAGGGTGGTGCCACTGAAGCTTTCTTT
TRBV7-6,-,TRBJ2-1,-,CASSLAPSSNEQFF,TGTGCCAGCAGCTTAGCGCCCTCGAGCAATGAGCAGTTCTTC
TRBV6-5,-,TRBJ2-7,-,CASSYSIGGSDEQYF,TGTGCCAGCAGTTACTCGATAGGCGGTTCAGACGAGCAGTACTTC
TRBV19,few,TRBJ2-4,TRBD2,CASSIGTSGGLAKNIQYF,TGTGCCAGTAGTATAGGGACTAGCGGGGGATTGGCCAAAAACATTCAGTACTTC
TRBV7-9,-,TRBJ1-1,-,CASSLAIHLNTEAFF,TGTGCCAGCAGCTTAGCGATACACCTGAACACTGAAGCTTTCTTT
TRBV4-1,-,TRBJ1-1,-,CASSQDPGGRTEAFF,TGCGCCAGCAGCCAAGACCCGGGCGGGAGAACTGAAGCTTTCTTT
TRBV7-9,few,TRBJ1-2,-,CASSSTPRADYGYTF,TGTGCCAGCAGCTCAACTCCCCGCGCGGACTATGGCTACACCTTC
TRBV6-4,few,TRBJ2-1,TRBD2,CASSPEKLAGGHNEQFF,TGTGCCAGCAGTCCCGAAAAACTAGCGGGAGGCCACAATGAGCAGTTCTTC
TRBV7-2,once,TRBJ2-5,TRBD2,CASSPSGGTSGSARETQYF,TGTGCCAGCAGCCCCTCAGGAGGGACTAGCGGGAGTGCGAGAGAGACCCAGTACTTC
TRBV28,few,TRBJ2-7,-,CASSLVYEQYF,TGTGCCAGCAGTTTAGTCTACGAGCAGTACTTC
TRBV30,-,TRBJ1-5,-,CAWSVAESQPQHF,TGTGCCTGGAGTGTGGCAGAAAGTCAGCCCCAGCATTTT
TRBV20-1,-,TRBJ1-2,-,CSARKDSGYTF,TGCAGTGCTAGGAAGGACAGTGGCTACACCTTC
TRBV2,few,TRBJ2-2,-,CASRADGYTGELFF,TGTGCCAGCAGAGCGGACGGTTACACCGGGGAGCTGTTTTTT
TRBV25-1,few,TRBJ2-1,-,CASSDALPSSYNEQFF,TGTGCCAGCAGTGATGCACTCCCCTCGTCCTACAATGAGCAGTTCTTC
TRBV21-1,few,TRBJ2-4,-,CASSFGGCRF,TGTGCCAGCAGTTTCGGAGGTTGTAGGTTC
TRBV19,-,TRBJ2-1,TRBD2,CASSSPRLAGSREQFF,TGTGCCAGTAGTAGTCCCCGGCTAGCGGGATCAAGGGAGCAGTTCTTC
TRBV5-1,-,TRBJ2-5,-,CASSSSHSGAQETQYF,TGCGCCAGCAGCTCCAGTCACTCAGGGGCCCAAGAGACCCAGTACTTC
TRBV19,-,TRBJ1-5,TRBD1,CASAGTGGNQPQHF,TGTGCCAGTGCCGGGACAGGCGGCAATCAGCCCCAGCATTTT
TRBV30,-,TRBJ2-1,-,CAWSVGTPPEQFF,TGTGCCTGGAGTGTAGGGACTCCGCCTGAGCAGTTCTTC
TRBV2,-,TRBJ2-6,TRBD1,CASSRQGTAGANVLTF,TGTGCCAGCAGTAGACAGGGTACCGCTGGGGCCAACGTCCTGACTTTC
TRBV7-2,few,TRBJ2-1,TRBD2,CASSLVGQGLAGEGLFF,TGTGCCAGCAGCTTAGTGGGTCAGGGACTAGCGGGAGAGGGGCTGTTCTTC
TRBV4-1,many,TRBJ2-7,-,CASSLGTGDEQYF,TGCGCCAGCAGCCTGGGGACTGGGGACGAGCAGTACTTC
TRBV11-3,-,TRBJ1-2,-,CASSLGGTYGYTF,TGTGCCAGCAGCTTGGGGGGAACCTATGGCTACACCTTC
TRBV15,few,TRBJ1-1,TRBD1,CATSKRDRGEAFF,TGTGCCACCAGCAAACGGGACAGGGGGGAAGCTTTCTTT
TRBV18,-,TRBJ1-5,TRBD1,CASSQTGVGSQPQHF,TGTGCCAGCTCACAAACAGGGGTGGGAAGTCAGCCCCAGCATTTT
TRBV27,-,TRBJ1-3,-,CASSPRAALGQGNTIYF,TGTGCCAGCAGTCCAAGGGCCGCGTTAGGACAAGGAAACACCATATATTTT
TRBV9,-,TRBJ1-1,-,CASSVGPQGTEAFF,TGTGCCAGCAGCGTAGGGCCCCAGGGGACTGAAGCTTTCTTT
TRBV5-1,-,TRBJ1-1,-,CASSLADMNTEAFF,TGCGCCAGCAGCTTGGCGGACATGAACACTGAAGCTTTCTTT
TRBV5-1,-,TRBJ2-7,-,CASSLEGGNEQYF,TGCGCCAGCAGCTTGGAGGGGGGGAACGAGCAGTACTTC
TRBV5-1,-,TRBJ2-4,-,CASSLGGVENIQYF,TGCGCCAGCAGCTTGGGGGGGGTCGAAAACATTCAGTACTTC
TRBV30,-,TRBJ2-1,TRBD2,CAWRDPSGSVNEQFF,TGTGCCTGGAGGGACCCCAGCGGGAGCGTCAATGAGCAGTTCTTC
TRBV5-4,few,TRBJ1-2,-,CASSLEPTIDGYTF,TGTGCCAGCAGCTTGGAACCTACTATTGATGGCTACACCTTC
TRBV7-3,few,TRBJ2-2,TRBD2,CASSLTSGSTGELFF,TGTGCCAGCAGCTTAACTAGCGGGAGCACCGGGGAGCTGTTTTTT
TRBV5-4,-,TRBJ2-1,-,CASSPNRDNEQFF,TGTGCCAGCAGCCCGAACAGGGACAATGAGCAGTTCTTC